These 12 T cell receptor beta chains originate from one sample sequenced in a study of T cell changes during pregnancy in multiple sclerosis. Assay used: immunoSEQ multiplex PCR; TCRdb lists only in-frame clones, some missing. The sample shows fewer than 65,000 clones, around 90% of them seen only once. Sequenced here: CD4+ T cells from peripheral blood mononuclear cells, sampled in the first trimester of pregnancy. These receptor sequences come from a female donor with multiple sclerosis, enrolled in a pregnancy study.

As regards this clone: Distinct nucleotide sequences in the sample also encode this CDR3. The chain carries TRBV7-2 and TRBJ2-7, with D possibly matching TRBD2 (6 bases). The germline CDR1 and CDR2 sequences are SGHTA and FQGNSA. The germline V and J ends were trimmed by 0 bases and 4 bases, with 7 bases remaining between them. This CDR3 is 13 amino acids long. The CDR3, as DNA: TGTGCCAGCAGCTTAGCGCGGGGATACGAGCAGTACTTC. Translated, it gives CASSLARGYEQYF.

The genes are TRBV5-6 and TRBJ1-2; unclear D gene. Germline V gene data show CDR1 as SGHDT and CDR2 as YYEEEE. The CDR3 runs 13 residues. V was cut by 5 bases and J by 5 bases, with 13 bases left in between. CDR3 protein: CASRTGGIYGYTF. The CDR3 DNA is TGTGCCAGCAGGACGGGAGGGATATATGGCTACACCTTC.

Comments on this clone: Distinct nucleotide sequences in the sample also encode this CDR3. The CDR3 coding sequence is TGTGCCAGCTCACCAGACAGGAACTATGGCTACACCTTC. This translates into CASSPDRNYGYTF. V and J are TRBV18 and TRBJ1-2; D possibly corresponds to TRBD1 (6 bases). This CDR3 spans 13 amino acids. Germline CDR1 and CDR2: KGHSH and LQKENI. The germline V and J ends were trimmed by 2 bases and 2 bases, with 6 bases remaining between them.

V usage is TRBV13 and J usage is TRBJ2-5, with D perhaps TRBD2 (6 bases). Germline V gene lookup returns CDR1 PRHDT and CDR2 FYEKMQ (reference sequence). Trimming took 3 bases from V and 5 from J, leaving 7 bases between them. The CDR3 has 12 residues. The CDR3 DNA reads as TGTGCCAGCAGCTTGGGGAGGGAGACCCAGTACTTC. This gives the protein CASSLGRETQYF.

V usage is TRBV2 and J usage is TRBJ1-1, with 8 bases matching TRBD1. V dropped 3 bases and J dropped 4; count of bases not matched to a gene: 1. Germline V lookup: CDR1 SNHLY, CDR2 FYNNEI. The CDR3 sequence is 13 residues long. CDR3 sequence reads: CASSEDRVTEAFF. The DNA of the CDR3 is TGTGCCAGCAGTGAGGACAGGGTCACTGAAGCTTTCTTT.

This chain connects TRBV2 to TRBJ2-1, with a possible D match to TRBD1 (6 bases). V lost 1 base, J lost 2 bases, and 18 bases lay in between. Per germline, CDR1 SNHLY and CDR2 FYNNEI. There are 18 residues in the CDR3. The CDR3 bases are TGTGCCAGCAGTGAAGGTTTGTGGCTGGGGGCCACCTACAATGAGCAGTTCTTC. Translation gives CASSEGLWLGATYNEQFF.

This clone is a singleton in its sample. This chain uses TRBV19 with TRBJ1-2; possibly TRBD1 for D (6 bases). Trimming pared 5 bases from V and 4 bases from J, leaving 20 bases between. Germline values: CDR1 LNHDA, CDR2 SQIVND (reference sequence). The CDR3 runs to 16 residues. CDR3 amino acids: CASSGPFGTSIYGYTF. CDR3 sequence (DNA): TGTGCCAGTAGTGGCCCATTTGGGACATCCATCTATGGCTACACCTTC.

The chain employs TRBV15 and TRBJ1-1, with D possibly being TRBD1 (6 bases). The CDR3 spans 16 residues. Germline CDR1 and CDR2: LNHNV and YYDKDF (reference sequence). Trimming pared 6 bases from V and 7 bases from J, leaving 24 bases between. The CDR3 nucleotides are TGTGCCACCAGAATCGGTACAGGGTCGGATTCCGATGAAGCTTTCTTT. It encodes CATRIGTGSDSDEAFF.

Comments on this clone: One junction end disagrees with the germline gene, perhaps due to a read error. V gene TRBV6-5 combines with J gene TRBJ1-5; D perhaps matches TRBD1 (5 bases). Germline V gene sequence: CDR1 MNHEY, CDR2 SVGAGI. CDR3 length: 15 residues. The CDR3 nucleotides read TGTGTCAGCAGCGTGGGGGGTGGGGGCAATCAGCCCCAGCATTTT. Amino acids: CVSSVGGGGNQPQHF.

This chain links TRBV7-9 with TRBJ1-2, with D tentatively TRBD1 (5 bases). V lost 5 bases and J 5 bases, leaving 21 bases between the germline ends. The germline CDR1 and CDR2 sequences are SEHNR and FQNEAQ (reference sequence). The CDR3 contains 16 residues. This chain's CDR3 is CASSRRTPTVQYGYTF. The CDR3 bases are TGTGCCAGCAGCCGCCGGACCCCGACAGTTCAGTATGGCTACACCTTC.

This clone has a single count. Its ends do not fully match the called genes, so a read error is possible. This sequence joins TRBV18 and TRBJ2-3, with 12 positions matching TRBD2. The length of the CDR3 is 16 residues. Germline CDR1 reads KGHSH; CDR2 reads LQKENI. The DNA of the CDR3 is TGTGCCAGCTCGCCACTAGCGGGGGGCCTCACAGATACGCAGTATTTT. Amino acid sequence: CASSPLAGGLTDTQYF.

V is TRBV30 and J is TRBJ1-1; TRBD1 agrees at 7 bases. V shed 7 bases, J shed 1 base, and the junction held 9 bases outside the gene matches. Germline values: CDR1 GTSNPN, CDR2 SVGIG (reference sequence). This CDR3 contains 14 residues. The CDR3 sequence: CASYLGTANTEAFF. In nucleotides, the CDR3 is TGTGCCTCCTACCTTGGGACAGCGAACACTGAAGCTTTCTTT. Together with reference TRBV30 and TRBJ1-1, the CDR3 gives the full variable domain: SQTIHQWPATLVQPVGSPLSLECTVEGTSNPNLYWYRQAAGRGLQLLFYSVGIGQISSEVPQNLSASRPQDRQFILSSKKLLLSDSGFYLCASYLGTANTEAFFGQGTRLTVV.